Listed below are T cell receptor beta chains from one sample, sequenced in a study of T cells in localized non-small cell lung cancer. Only in-frame clones appear in the TCRdb table, and some are missing; sequencing was by immunoSEQ multiplex PCR. Altogether tens of thousands of clones are present, roughly 86% being singletons, with the ten largest covering approximately 6.9%. The sequencing here drew on peripheral blood, taken before any cancer treatment. These receptors were obtained from a man aged 40 to 75 with stage I lung adenocarcinoma. Both conserved end residues are part of each CDR3. A D gene is named only where the DNA matches it firmly. Clone size is shown for a subset of rows, as once, few, many or a class of expanded clone.

clone_size j_call v_call d_call cdr3_nt cdr3_aa
NA TRBJ2-5 TRBV10-3 TRBD2 TGTGCCACCAAGCGGGATCAAGAGACCCAGTACTTC CATKRDQETQYF
NA TRBJ2-1 TRBV15 NA TGTGCCACCAGCTTGGTTCCTTCGAATGAGCAGTTCTTC CATSLVPSNEQFF
NA TRBJ2-7 TRBV5-1 TRBD2 TGCGCCAGCCACTTGGGCGGGGGGAGCTACGAGCAGTACTTC CASHLGGGSYEQYF
medium-sized TRBJ1-1 TRBV29-1 TRBD1 TGCAGCGTCAGACCGACAGGGTATGAAGCTTTCTTT CSVRPTGYEAFF
NA TRBJ2-3 TRBV7-3 TRBD1 TGTGCCAGCAGCTTAAGGAGGGACAGGGGTCAAGATACGCAGTATTTT CASSLRRDRGQDTQYF
NA TRBJ2-7 TRBV4-1 NA TGCGCCAGCAGCCAAGATCCCGGGGGCAACTACGAGCAGTACTTC CASSQDPGGNYEQYF
NA TRBJ1-1 TRBV7-8 NA TGTGCCAGCAGCTTGGGACAGAACACTGAAGCTTTCTTT CASSLGQNTEAFF
NA TRBJ2-7 TRBV11-2 NA TGTGCCAGCAGCACTGACTACGAGCAGTACTTC CASSTDYEQYF
NA TRBJ1-1 TRBV27 NA TGTGCCAGCAGTTTACGGTTGAACACTGAAGCTTTCTTT CASSLRLNTEAFF
once TRBJ1-3 TRBV7-8 NA TGTGCCAGCAGCTTAGGGGGGCTTGGAAACACCATATATTTT CASSLGGLGNTIYF
few TRBJ2-1 TRBV5-5 NA TGTGCCAGCAGCCTCCGGGCCCCGGCCAATGAGCAGTTCTTC CASSLRAPANEQFF
NA TRBJ2-7 TRBV20-1 NA TGCAGTGCTAGCCGGGGGTACGAGCAGTACTTC CSASRGYEQYF
NA TRBJ2-1 TRBV11-3 NA TGTGCCAGCAGCTCGGACTTCAGCTCCTACAATGAGCAGTTCTTC CASSSDFSSYNEQFF
few TRBJ1-2 TRBV28 TRBD1 TGTGCCAGCATTCTGACAGGGGACTATGGCTACACCTTC CASILTGDYGYTF
NA TRBJ1-5 TRBV19 NA TGTGCCAGTGCCTATCGGGGGCAAGGAAATCAGCCCCAGCATTTT CASAYRGQGNQPQHF
NA TRBJ2-5 TRBV27 NA TGTGCCAGCAGCCGTACCGCGGGTGGAGAGACCCAGTACTTC CASSRTAGGETQYF
once TRBJ2-2 TRBV5-4 NA TGTGCCAGCAGCTTGGAGAGGACCGGGGAGCTGTTTTTT CASSLERTGELFF